Listed below are T cell receptor beta chains from one sample, sequenced in a study of glioma-infiltrating T cells. Via MiXCR, TCRdb re-called the multiplex PCR reads, giving one row per CDR3 protein. The profile covers approximately 100,000 distinct CDR3 sequences, with around 29% appearing a single time and 40% to 45% taken by the ten largest. The sequencing sample was made of glioma tissue, nonneoplastic brain tissue, or PBMCs (not recorded which). Receptors were obtained from a human donor with low-grade glioma or glioblastoma, undergoing nonglioma brain surgery, or in good health (not recorded which). Both conserved end residues are part of each CDR3. Each record gives: J gene, V gene, CDR3 protein.

TRBJ2-5 TRBV29-1 CSVDPPRPQETQYF
TRBJ1-3 TRBV6-1 CASSPRGQSGNTIYF
TRBJ1-5 TRBV3-1 CASSQDGFVNQPQHF
TRBJ2-1 TRBV20-1 CSALDIRGNEQFF
TRBJ1-4 TRBV4-2 CASSNPDRGNEKLFF
TRBJ2-7 TRBV6-1 CASRYSGTGAYEQYF
TRBJ1-5 TRBV19 CASSPADQPQHF
TRBJ2-3 TRBV11-1 CASSLELGVTQYF
TRBJ2-2 TRBV24-1 CATNEVNTGELFF
TRBJ2-3 TRBV5-1 CASKKRGYESDTQYF
TRBJ2-1 TRBV5-1 CASSLAVAGEQFF
TRBJ2-2 TRBV7-2 CASSTSGVRGELFF
TRBJ1-5 TRBV12-3/TRBV12-4 CASSAENRGNQPQHF
TRBJ2-3 TRBV2 CASKAGGTDTQYF
TRBJ1-1 TRBV7-2 CASSSREGARTEASF
TRBJ2-4 TRBV7-2 CASSLSTNLTKNIQYF
TRBJ1-3 TRBV6-1 CASSPKLGEGNTIYF
TRBJ1-5 TRBV12-3/TRBV12-4 CASSGRWQQPQHF
TRBJ2-5 TRBV7-2 CASSRSGPGETQYF
TRBJ1-1 TRBV6-6 CASSYERFGPNTEAFF
TRBJ2-3 TRBV5-4 CASSLDRDTKYF
TRBJ2-5 TRBV6-4 CASSSTSLQTQYF
TRBJ2-7 TRBV27 CASSYGRMYNEQYF
TRBJ2-5 TRBV4-2 CASSQGTGQETQYF
TRBJ2-5 TRBV2 CATSVGNSRETQYF
TRBJ2-1 TRBV7-6 CASGQGAYNEQFF
TRBJ1-1 TRBV11-3 CASSLEVDTEAFF
TRBJ1-6 TRBV6-1 CASSQQGPAIYNSPLHF
TRBJ2-5 TRBV15 CATSRERRETQYF